The 16 T cell receptor beta chains below come from one sample, sequenced in a study of T cell changes during pregnancy in multiple sclerosis. The assay was immunoSEQ multiplex PCR, and TCRdb's table has in-frame clones only and misses some. This table holds roughly 55,000 clones, over 80% found once. The input for sequencing was CD4+ T cells from peripheral blood mononuclear cells, taken after pregnancy. The receptors originated from a female donor in good health, enrolled as a control in a pregnancy study.

This rearrangement joins TRBV15 to TRBJ2-1; TRBD1 matches at 9 bases. Germline values: CDR1 LNHNV, CDR2 YYDKDF (reference sequence). There are 16 residues in the CDR3. J was trimmed by 7 bases and V by 5 bases; bases with no gene match: 12. CDR3 sequence reads: CATSRTGDRYRNEQFF. In DNA, the CDR3 is TGTGCCACCAGCCGGACAGGGGACCGCTATAGGAATGAGCAGTTCTTC.

V is TRBV10-3 and J is TRBJ1-6; 7 bases align to TRBD1. Trimming removed 1 base from V and 7 bases from J; junction bases left unmatched: 4. Germline V lookup: CDR1 ENHRY, CDR2 SYGVKD. This CDR3 is built from 15 residues. The CDR3 is CAISELGTENSPLHF. As DNA, the CDR3 is TGTGCCATCAGTGAGTTGGGGACAGAGAATTCACCCCTCCACTTT.

This rearrangement joins TRBV7-3 to TRBJ1-2; no clear D. Per the germline V gene, CDR1 is SGHTA and CDR2 is FQGTGA. The V end lost 4 bases, the J end lost 8 bases, and 17 bases lay between the germline ends. The CDR3 runs 14 residues. In nucleotides, the CDR3 is TGTGCCAGCAGCTCCGCGCCGGGCCGGGAGGGCTACACCTTC. Translated: CASSSAPGREGYTF.

J is TRBJ1-3 and V is TRBV7-8, with D maybe TRBD1 (6 bases). Trimming took off 4 bases at V and 3 bases at J, with 10 bases between the two ends. The CDR3 spans 14 residues. The V gene's germline CDR1 is SGHVS and CDR2 FQNEAQ. The CDR3 loop reads CASSSQGGGNTIYF. The CDR3 nucleotides are TGTGCCAGCAGCTCACAAGGGGGTGGAAACACCATATATTTT.

The chain uses TRBV7-3 and TRBJ2-2, with D unclear. V shed 0 bases and J shed 4 bases, with 9 bases lying between them. Germline CDR1 and CDR2: SGHTA and FQGTGA. CDR3 length: 15 amino acids. For the CDR3, the DNA is TGTGCCAGCAGCTTAACCCAGTCAGGCACCGGGGAGCTGTTTTTT. Its translation is CASSLTQSGTGELFF.

CDR3 protein: CASSVASGGAGEQFF. The CDR3 coding sequence is TGTGCCAGCAGCGTAGCTAGCGGGGGGGCAGGTGAGCAGTTCTTC. This rearrangement joins TRBV9 to TRBJ2-1; the match to TRBD2 covers 12 bases. The V and J ends lost 0 bases and 9 bases, in that order; junction bases with no gene match: 4. CDR1 and CDR2 from the germline V gene are SGDLS and YYNGEE. CDR3 length: 15 residues.

This sequence joins TRBV5-4 and TRBJ1-2, with no clear D. The V end lost 0 bases, the J end lost 4 bases, and 10 bases lay between the germline ends. The CDR3 runs 14 residues. Germline assignment: CDR1 SGHNT and CDR2 YYREEE (reference sequence). The CDR3 protein is CASSLDTEIYGYTF. CDR3 DNA sequence: TGTGCCAGCAGCTTGGACACAGAAATCTATGGCTACACCTTC.

This chain joins TRBV2 and TRBJ1-4; no reliable D call. CDR3 length: 11 amino acids. CDR1 SNHLY and CDR2 FYNNEI come from the germline V gene. The V end was cut by 5 bases, the J end by 8 bases, with 6 bases between. The CDR3 nucleotides are TGTGCCAGCAGTCCCAGGGAAAAACTGTTTTTT. It specifies CASSPREKLFF. The variable domain in full, with the rest retrieved from reference TRBV2 and TRBJ1-4, is EPEVTQTPSHQVTQMGQEVILRCVPISNHLYFYWYRQILGQKVEFLVSFYNNEISEKSEIFDDQFSVERPDGSNFTLKIRSTKLEDSAMYFCASSPREKLFFGSGTQLSVL.

This chain joins TRBV19 and TRBJ1-5, with 9 bases matching TRBD1. V trimming: 6 bases; J trimming: 1 base; junction bases outside the gene matches: 7. The CDR3 is 16 residues long. From germline, CDR1 is LNHDA and CDR2 SQIVND (reference sequence). CDR3 region: CASRVVGQGSNQPQHF. CDR3 nucleotide sequence: TGTGCCAGTAGGGTTGTGGGACAGGGAAGCAATCAGCCCCAGCATTTT.

This chain's CDR3 is CASSGQGSSETQYF. CDR3 in DNA: TGTGCCAGCAGCGGACAGGGGAGTTCAGAGACCCAGTACTTC. The chain couples TRBV7-2 to TRBJ2-5; 9 bases agree with TRBD1. V was pared by 5 bases and J by 4 bases, with 5 bases of the junction left unmatched. This CDR3 region has 14 residues. Germline CDR1 reads SGHTA; CDR2 reads FQGNSA.

CDR3 coding DNA: TGTGCCAGCAGCGTAGGGGGACAGGGTGGTTCACCCCTCCACTTT. It specifies CASSVGGQGGSPLHF. The chain recombines TRBV9 with TRBJ1-6; 9 bases map to TRBD1. Germline lookup yields CDR1 SGDLS and CDR2 YYNGEE. CDR3 length equals 15 residues. The J segment lost 9 bases and the V segment lost 0 bases, leaving 4 bases of the junction unmatched.

The chain has TRBV18 and TRBJ2-1; 8 bases align to TRBD2. The CDR3 consists of 15 residues. Germline lookup yields CDR1 KGHSH and CDR2 LQKENI. The junction had 6 bases not matched to a gene; V was cut back by 3 bases and J by 5 bases. This CDR3 reads CASSPRGGSNNEQFF. In nucleotides, the CDR3 is TGTGCCAGCTCACCTCGGGGGGGGAGCAACAATGAGCAGTTCTTC. Combining the CDR3 with reference TRBV18 and TRBJ2-1 gives the whole variable domain NAGVMQNPRHLVRRRGQEARLRCSPMKGHSHVYWYRQLPEEGLKFMVYLQKENIIDESGMPKERFSAEFPKEGPSILRIQQVVRGDSAAYFCASSPRGGSNNEQFFGPGTRLTVL.

V and J are TRBV10-3 and TRBJ1-6; TRBD1 agrees at 9 bases. Looked up from germline, CDR1 is ENHRY and CDR2 is SYGVKD. V lost 6 bases, J lost 11 bases, and 11 bases stayed unmatched. The CDR3 is 15 residues long. The CDR3 is CAIREAGQGRAPLHF. CDR3 bases: TGTGCCATCAGGGAGGCGGGACAGGGTAGAGCACCCCTCCACTTT.

As DNA, the CDR3 is TGTGCCAGCAGCCCACTAGGCGGGGGGGACAATGAGCAGTTCTTC. The encoded protein is CASSPLGGGDNEQFF. The chain employs TRBV6-5 and TRBJ2-1, with 9 bases fitting TRBD2. There are 15 residues in the CDR3. V shed 6 bases, J shed 5 bases, and the junction held 8 bases outside the gene matches. The germline V gene has CDR1 MNHEY and CDR2 SVGAGI.

The genes are TRBV6-4 and TRBJ2-3, with D possibly matching TRBD2 (6 bases). Germline V CDR1 and CDR2: MRHNA, SNTAGT. The CDR3 has 14 amino acids. V lost 5 bases to trimming and J lost 1 base, with 10 bases between them. The CDR3 sequence: CASSRGGGTDTQYF. The CDR3 DNA reads TGTGCCAGCAGTAGGGGCGGGGGCACAGATACGCAGTATTTT.

V and J are TRBV6-1 and TRBJ2-2; D ambiguous. This CDR3 region has 14 residues. Trimming cost V 6 bases and J 4 bases, with 12 bases left between them. Germline V lookup: CDR1 MNHNS, CDR2 SASEGT. CDR3 sequence (DNA): TGTGCCAGCAGAGGTGGTAGCTCCACCGGGGAGCTGTTTTTT. Translated, it gives CASRGGSSTGELFF.